This TCR beta chain was identified during a study of monozygotic twins with inflammatory bowel disease. Findings and caveats of the study: Immunosuppressive treatment differences may have increased patient repertoire variability.

Reanalyzing the 5' RACE reads, TCRdb keeps one entry per CDR3 protein, without DNA. The sample has around 400,000 distinct CDR3 sequences. Germline values: CDR1 SEHNR, CDR2 FQNEAQ (reference sequence). This CDR3 is 15 amino acids long. A word on this clonotype: The antigen is not known.

The chain carries TRBV7-9 and TRBJ1-1; TCRdb indicates TRBD1, and absent DNA this call remains unverified. Sequences were obtained from blood. This sequence originates from a human donor with ulcerative colitis or Crohn's disease, or a healthy co-twin of an affected twin (not recorded which). The CDR3 sequence: CASSHTGQTNTEAFF.